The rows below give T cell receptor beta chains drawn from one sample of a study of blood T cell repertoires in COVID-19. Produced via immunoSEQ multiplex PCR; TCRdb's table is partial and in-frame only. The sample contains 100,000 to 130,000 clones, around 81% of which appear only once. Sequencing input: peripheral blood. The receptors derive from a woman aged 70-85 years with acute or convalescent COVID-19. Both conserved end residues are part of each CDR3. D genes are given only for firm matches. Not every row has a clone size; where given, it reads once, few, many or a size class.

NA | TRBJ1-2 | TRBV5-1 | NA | TGCGCCAGCAGCCCGCCTGGGCACCTCGACTATGGCTACACCTTC | CASSPPGHLDYGYTF
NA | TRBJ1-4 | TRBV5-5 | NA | TGTGCCAGCAGCTTGGCCAGGGGAGGGGATGCAACTAATGAAAAACTGTTTTTT | CASSLARGGDATNEKLFF
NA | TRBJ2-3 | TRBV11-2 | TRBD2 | TGTGCCAGCAGCCTCCAGCGGGGGGGCACAGATACGCAGTATTTT | CASSLQRGGTDTQYF
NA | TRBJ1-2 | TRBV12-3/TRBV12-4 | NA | TGTGCCAGCAGTATTACAGTTACCTATGGCTACACCTTC | CASSITVTYGYTF
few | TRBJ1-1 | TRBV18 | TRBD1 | TGTGCCAGCTCACCATCCCGGGACAGGGGCCGCCTAGGCACTGAAGCTTTCTTT | CASSPSRDRGRLGTEAFF
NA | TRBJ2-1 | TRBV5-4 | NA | TGTGCCAGCAGCCCCCGGGGGAGCTTCAATGAGCAGTTCTTC | CASSPRGSFNEQFF
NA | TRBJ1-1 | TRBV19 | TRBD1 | TGTGCCAGTAGTGCTCCAGGGGGACAAACTGAAGCTTTCTTT | CASSAPGGQTEAFF
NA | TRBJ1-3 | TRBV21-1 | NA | TGTGCCAGCAGCAAAATGATGAAACAGGGCTACACCATATATTTT | CASSKMMKQGYTIYF
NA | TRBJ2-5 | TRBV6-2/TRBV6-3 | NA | TGTGCCAGCAGTATGGAGAGCAGAGAGACCCAGTACTTC | CASSMESRETQYF
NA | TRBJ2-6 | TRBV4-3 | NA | TGCGCCAGCAGCCAAGGGACAGCGGGGGCCAACGTCCTGACTTTC | CASSQGTAGANVLTF
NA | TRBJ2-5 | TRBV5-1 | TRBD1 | TGCGCCAGCAGCAACCGGGACAGGGGTTCGTTTGTGGAGACCCAGTACTTC | CASSNRDRGSFVETQYF
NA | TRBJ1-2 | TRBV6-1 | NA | TGTGCCAGCAGTGAACAGGGATCCAACTATGGCTACACCTTC | CASSEQGSNYGYTF
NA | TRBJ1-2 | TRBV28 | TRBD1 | TGTGCCAGCAGTTCCCCGGACAGGGTTAACTATGGCTACACCTTC | CASSSPDRVNYGYTF
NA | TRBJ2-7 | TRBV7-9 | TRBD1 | TGTGCCAGCAGCTTAGGAGGACAGGGGGCTGACGAGCAGTACTTC | CASSLGGQGADEQYF
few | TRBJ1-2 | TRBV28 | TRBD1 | TGTGCCAGCAGCGTCCGACAGGGGTACTATGGCTACACCTTC | CASSVRQGYYGYTF
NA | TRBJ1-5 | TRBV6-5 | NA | TGTGCCAGCAGTTCGACAGGTGGCTTGAATCAGCCCCAGCATTTT | CASSSTGGLNQPQHF
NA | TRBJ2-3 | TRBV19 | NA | TGTGCCAGTAGTTCAGTGAGGGCGGTTCGATCCACAGATACGCAGTATTTT | CASSSVRAVRSTDTQYF
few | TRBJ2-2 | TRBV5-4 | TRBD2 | TGTGCCAGCAGCTTGGATCCCGTAGCGGGTCCCGGGGAGCTGTTTTTT | CASSLDPVAGPGELFF
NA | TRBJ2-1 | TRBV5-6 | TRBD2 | TGTGCCAGCAGCTTTCACCGACTAGCGGGAGTCGGTGAGCAGTTCTTC | CASSFHRLAGVGEQFF
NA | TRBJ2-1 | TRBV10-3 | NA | TGTGCCATCAGTGAACCGGGACTTAACTACAATGAGCAGTTCTTC | CAISEPGLNYNEQFF
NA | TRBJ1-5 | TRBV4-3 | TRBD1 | TGCACCAGCAGCCAAGATGCCAGGACAGGGAGCAATCAGCCCCAGCATTTT | CTSSQDARTGSNQPQHF
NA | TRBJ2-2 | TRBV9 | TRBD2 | TGTGCCAGCAGCGTCGGAGCGGGGGGTCACGGGGAGCTGTTTTTT | CASSVGAGGHGELFF
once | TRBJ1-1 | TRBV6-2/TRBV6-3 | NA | TGTGCCAGCAGTTACGAATACAGGGACACTGAAGCTTTCTTT | CASSYEYRDTEAFF
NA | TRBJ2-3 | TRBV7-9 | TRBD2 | TGTGCCCTCAGCGGGAGGGATACGCAGTATTTT | CALSGRDTQYF
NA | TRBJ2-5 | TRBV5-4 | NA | TGTGCCAGCAGCTTGGCCGGCGGCAGGGTTGAGACCCAGTACTTC | CASSLAGGRVETQYF
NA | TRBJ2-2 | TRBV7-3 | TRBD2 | TGTGCCAGCAGCTTAGTGACTAGCGGGAATGGCGGGGAGCTGTTTTTT | CASSLVTSGNGGELFF
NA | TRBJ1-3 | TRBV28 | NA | TGTGCCAGCAGGAAACAGAACTCTGGAAACACCATATATTTT | CASRKQNSGNTIYF
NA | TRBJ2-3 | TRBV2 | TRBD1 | TGTGCCAGCAAAAGGGGGCCGGGAGATACGCAGTATTTT | CASKRGPGDTQYF
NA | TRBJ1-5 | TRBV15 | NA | TGTGCCACCAGCAGCGTCCGGGGGAAGAGAGAGGGTCAGCCCCAGCATTTT | CATSSVRGKREGQPQHF
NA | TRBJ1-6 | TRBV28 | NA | TGTGCCACAAGGGGGGGTTCAGGGTTCTCCTATAATTCACCCCTCCACTTT | CATRGGSGFSYNSPLHF
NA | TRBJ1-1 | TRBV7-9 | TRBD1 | TGTGCCAGCAGCCTAGGGGGCACGCACACTGAAGCTTTCTTT | CASSLGGTHTEAFF
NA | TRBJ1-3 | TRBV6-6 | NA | TGTGCCAGCAGTTACGTGACAGGCCAAAGAAACACCATATATTTT | CASSYVTGQRNTIYF
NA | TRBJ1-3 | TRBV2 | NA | TGTGCCAGCAGTACAGGGCCGGGCTCTGGAAACACCATATATTTT | CASSTGPGSGNTIYF
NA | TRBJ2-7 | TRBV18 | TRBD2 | TGTGCCAGCCAGCGGGAGGTTAGGGACGAGCAGTACTTC | CASQREVRDEQYF
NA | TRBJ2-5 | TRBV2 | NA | TGTGCCAGCAGTTACCTCCTACCACAAGAGACCCAGTACTTC | CASSYLLPQETQYF
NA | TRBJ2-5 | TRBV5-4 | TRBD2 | TGTGCCAGCAGCCGGGACCAGCGGGGGGAGACCCAGTACTTC | CASSRDQRGETQYF
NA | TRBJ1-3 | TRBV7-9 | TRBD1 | TGTGCCAGCAGCGCTGACAGGGGAAGTGGAAACACCATATATTTT | CASSADRGSGNTIYF
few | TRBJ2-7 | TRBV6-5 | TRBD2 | TGTGCCAGCAGTACCCCTATAGCGGGTCGGCACGAGCAGTACTTC | CASSTPIAGRHEQYF
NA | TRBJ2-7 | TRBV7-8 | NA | TGTGCCAGCAGCTTACATCGTTTAGGGGGCGGGAAAGCGAACGAGCAGTACTTC | CASSLHRLGGGKANEQYF
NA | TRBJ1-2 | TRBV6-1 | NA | TGTGCCAGCAGTGAAACACCTTGGCGAGGGGGAGCTGGCTACACCTTC | CASSETPWRGGAGYTF
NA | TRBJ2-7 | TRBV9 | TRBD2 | TGTGCCAGCAGCCTTGGGACTAGCGGATACGAGCAGTACTTC | CASSLGTSGYEQYF
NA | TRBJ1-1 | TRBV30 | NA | TGTGCCTGGAGTAGCTGGCGGGGGGGCCTGCGGAACACTGAAGCTTTCTTT | CAWSSWRGGLRNTEAFF
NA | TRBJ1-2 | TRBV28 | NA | TGTGCCACTAAGGGTTCGGGGGGCCGTGGCTACACCTTC | CATKGSGGRGYTF
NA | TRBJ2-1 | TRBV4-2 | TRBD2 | TGTGCCAGCAGCCAAGATCCGGGACTAGCTCATAATGAGCAGTTCTTC | CASSQDPGLAHNEQFF
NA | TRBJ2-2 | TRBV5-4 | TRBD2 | TGTGCCAGCAGCTTGGTAGGGACTAGTTCCACCGGGGAGCTGTTTTTT | CASSLVGTSSTGELFF
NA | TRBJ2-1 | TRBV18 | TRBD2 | TGTGCCAGCTCACCTCAGGGTAGCGGGGGGCCAAACGAGCAGTTCTTC | CASSPQGSGGPNEQFF
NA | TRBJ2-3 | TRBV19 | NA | TGTGCCAGTAGTATAGGTCGACGTCGCGAGGCTACGCAGTATTTT | CASSIGRRREATQYF
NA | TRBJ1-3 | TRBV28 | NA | TGTGCCAGCAGCCTACTACAGGAAATCTCTGGAAACACCATATATTTT | CASSLLQEISGNTIYF
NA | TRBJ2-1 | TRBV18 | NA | TGTGCCAGCTCACCATTCACCGCCTCGAGCTCCTACAATGAGCAGTTCTTC | CASSPFTASSSYNEQFF
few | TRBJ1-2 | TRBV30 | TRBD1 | TGTGCCTGGACCGCTACCGGACAGGGAAAAAGCTATGGCTACACCTTC | CAWTATGQGKSYGYTF
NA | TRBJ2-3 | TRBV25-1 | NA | TGTGCCAGCAGTGACCTCAGCACAGATACGCAGTATTTT | CASSDLSTDTQYF
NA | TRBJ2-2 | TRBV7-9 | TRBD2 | TGTGCCAGCAGCTTAGCGCCCGGGGGGAAGCTGTTTTTT | CASSLAPGGKLFF
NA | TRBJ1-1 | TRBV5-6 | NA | TGTGCCAGCAGCTTACGGAGTACAGGGATGAACACTGAAGCTTTCTTT | CASSLRSTGMNTEAFF
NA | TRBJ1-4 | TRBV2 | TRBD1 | TGTGCCAGCAGTGGCGACAGGGGTGTGGGTGAAAAACTGTTTTTT | CASSGDRGVGEKLFF
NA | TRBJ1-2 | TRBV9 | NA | TGTGCCTCGGGATATGGCTACACCTTC | CASGYGYTF
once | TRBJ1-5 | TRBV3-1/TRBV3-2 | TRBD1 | TGTGCCAGCAGCCAACAGGGGGCGAGCAATCAGCCCCAGCATTTT | CASSQQGASNQPQHF
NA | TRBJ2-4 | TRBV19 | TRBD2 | TGTGCCAGTAGTCTCCGTCCGAAAGCGGGGTTAGGCAAAAACATTCAGTACTTC | CASSLRPKAGLGKNIQYF
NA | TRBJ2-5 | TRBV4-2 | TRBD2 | TGTGCCAGCAGCCAACCCCTCGGGCGGGGGGAATACCAACAAGAGACCCAGTACTTC | CASSQPLGRGEYQQETQYF
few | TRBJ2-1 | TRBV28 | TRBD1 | TGTGCCAGCAGTTTCACTACAGGGGGCGTTTATGAGCAGTTCTTC | CASSFTTGGVYEQFF